These 5 T cell receptor beta chains originate from one sample sequenced in a study of early stage breast cancer tumors. Only in-frame clones appear in the TCRdb table, and some are missing; sequencing was by immunoSEQ multiplex PCR. Seen here are over 40,000 clones, roughly 78% observed once, and the top ten hold 3% to 4%. Source material: blood. The origin of the receptors is a person aged 40-50 years with breast cancer.

The chain recombines TRBV27 with TRBJ2-4, with 7 bases aligning to TRBD2. CDR1 MNHEY and CDR2 SMNVEV come from the germline V gene (reference sequence). J was trimmed by 0 bases and V by 6 bases; bases with no gene match: 14. The CDR3 contains 18 residues. CDR3 loop: CASRGIVGTTLAKNIQYF. The CDR3 DNA reads as TGTGCCAGCAGGGGGATAGTAGGGACTACCCTAGCCAAAAACATTCAGTACTTC.

The genes are TRBV19 and TRBJ2-4; D assignment may be TRBD1 or TRBD2 (5 bases each). Germline V CDR1 and CDR2: LNHDA, SQIVND (reference sequence). The CDR3 loop spans 11 amino acids. Trimming took 3 bases from V and 8 from J, leaving 5 bases between them. CDR3 bases: TGTGCCAGTAGTATGGGACACATTCAGTACTTC. Its protein product is CASSMGHIQYF.

The chain is built from TRBV6-5 and TRBJ2-2; no firm D call. This CDR3 spans 11 amino acids. V was trimmed by 6 bases and J by 6 bases, leaving 5 bases between them. CDR1 MNHEY and CDR2 SVGAGI come from the germline V gene. This CDR3 reads CASRQSGELFF. The CDR3, as DNA: TGTGCCAGCAGGCAGTCCGGGGAGCTGTTTTTT.

The V call is TRBV19, the J call TRBJ2-5; D is unclear. In germline, CDR1 is LNHDA, CDR2 SQIVND (reference sequence). V lost 1 base to trimming and J lost 4 bases, with 7 bases between them. The CDR3 runs to 13 residues. The CDR3 region has the DNA TGTGCCAGTAGTATAGTAGGGTCAGAGACCCAGTACTTC. Amino acid sequence: CASSIVGSETQYF.

The chain combines TRBV9 with TRBJ2-5; 11 nucleotides agree with TRBD2. V lost 3 bases to trimming and J lost 4 bases; unmatched junction nucleotides: 5. The CDR3 consists of 15 residues. Germline V gene data show CDR1 as SGDLS and CDR2 as YYNGEE. In nucleotides, the CDR3 is TGTGCCAGCAGCGGTAGCGGGAGGGCCGCAGAGACCCAGTACTTC. As protein: CASSGSGRAAETQYF. Full variable domain (outside the CDR3, taken from reference TRBV9 and TRBJ2-5): DSGVTQTPKHLITATGQRVTLRCSPRSGDLSVYWYQQSLDQGLQFLIQYYNGEERAKGNILERFSAQQFPDLHSELNLSSLELGDSALYFCASSGSGRAAETQYFGPGTRLLVL.